This TCR beta chain was sequenced during a study of blood T cell repertoires in COVID-19. On the study more broadly: Nucleic acid was either cDNA or gDNA, and it came from T cells, B-cell-depleted T cells, or PBMCs.

Cohorts were based on clinical histories the participants reported. Assay: immunoSEQ multiplex PCR; the TCRdb copy retains only in-frame clones and omits some. The sample shows 350,000 to 450,000 clones, approximately 90% of them seen only once. The receptor comes from a woman in her thirties or forties who had been exposed to COVID-19. Sequencing was carried out using PBMCs or T cells enriched from blood (not recorded which).

CDR3 bases: TGTGCCAGCTCACCCTGGCAGGAATTATCTCAGAACTATGGCTACACCTTC. This gives the protein CASSPWQELSQNYGYTF. The V and J genes are TRBV18 and TRBJ1-2; D is undetermined. Germline CDR1 and CDR2: KGHSH and LQKENI. The germline V and J ends were trimmed by 3 bases and 2 bases, with 19 bases remaining between them. This CDR3 has 17 amino acids.